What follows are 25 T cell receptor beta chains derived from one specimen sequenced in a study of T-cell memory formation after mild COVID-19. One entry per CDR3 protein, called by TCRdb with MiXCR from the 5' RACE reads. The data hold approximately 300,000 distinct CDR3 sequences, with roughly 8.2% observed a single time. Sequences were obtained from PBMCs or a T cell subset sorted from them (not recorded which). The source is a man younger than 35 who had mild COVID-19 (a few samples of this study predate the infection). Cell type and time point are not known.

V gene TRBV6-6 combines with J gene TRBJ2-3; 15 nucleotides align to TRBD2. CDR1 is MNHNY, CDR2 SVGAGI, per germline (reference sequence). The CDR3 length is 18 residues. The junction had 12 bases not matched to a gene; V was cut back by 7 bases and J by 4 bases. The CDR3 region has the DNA TGTGCCAGCATTCTGGGACTAGCGGGGGGCCCCCCCGCAGATACGCAGTATTTT. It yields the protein CASILGLAGGPPADTQYF.

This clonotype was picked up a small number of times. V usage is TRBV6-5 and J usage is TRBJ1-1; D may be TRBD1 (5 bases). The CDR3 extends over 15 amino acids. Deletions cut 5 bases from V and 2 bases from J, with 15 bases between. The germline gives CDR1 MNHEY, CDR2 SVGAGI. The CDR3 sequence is CASSKSPGDNTEAFF. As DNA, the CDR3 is TGTGCCAGCAGTAAGTCCCCGGGGGACAACACTGAAGCTTTCTTT.

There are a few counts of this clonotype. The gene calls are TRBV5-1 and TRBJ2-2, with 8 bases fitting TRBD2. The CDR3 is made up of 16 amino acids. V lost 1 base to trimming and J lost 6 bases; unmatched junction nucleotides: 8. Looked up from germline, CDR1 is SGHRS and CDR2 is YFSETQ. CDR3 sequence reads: CASSLSGTRYAGELFF. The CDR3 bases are TGCGCCAGCAGCTTGTCCGGGACTAGGTACGCCGGGGAGCTGTTTTTT.

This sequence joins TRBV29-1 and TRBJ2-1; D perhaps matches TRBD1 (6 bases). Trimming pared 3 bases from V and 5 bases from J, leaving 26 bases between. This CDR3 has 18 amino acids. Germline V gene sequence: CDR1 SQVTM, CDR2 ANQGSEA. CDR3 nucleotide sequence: TGCAGCGTTGAGGGTCCCAAATATCCATGGACAGCCAACAATGAGCAGTTCTTC. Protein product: CSVEGPKYPWTANNEQFF.

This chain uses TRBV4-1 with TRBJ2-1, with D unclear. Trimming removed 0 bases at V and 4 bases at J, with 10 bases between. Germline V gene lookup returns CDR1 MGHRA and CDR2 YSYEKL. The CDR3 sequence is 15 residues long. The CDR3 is CASSQERLLYNEQFF. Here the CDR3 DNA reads TGCGCCAGCAGCCAAGAGAGGTTATTATACAATGAGCAGTTCTTC.

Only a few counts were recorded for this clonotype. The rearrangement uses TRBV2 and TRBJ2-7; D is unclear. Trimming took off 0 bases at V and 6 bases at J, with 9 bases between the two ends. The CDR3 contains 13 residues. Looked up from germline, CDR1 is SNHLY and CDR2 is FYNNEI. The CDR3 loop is CASSEALSREQYF. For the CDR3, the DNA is TGTGCCAGCAGTGAAGCGCTCTCCCGCGAGCAGTACTTC.

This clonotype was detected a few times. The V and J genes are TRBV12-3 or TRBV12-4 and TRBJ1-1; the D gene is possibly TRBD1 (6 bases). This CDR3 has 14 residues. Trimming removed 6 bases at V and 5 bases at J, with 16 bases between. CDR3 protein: CASSLGGFRTEAFF. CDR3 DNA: TGTGCCAGCAGCCTAGGGGGGTTCCGGACTGAAGCTTTCTTT.

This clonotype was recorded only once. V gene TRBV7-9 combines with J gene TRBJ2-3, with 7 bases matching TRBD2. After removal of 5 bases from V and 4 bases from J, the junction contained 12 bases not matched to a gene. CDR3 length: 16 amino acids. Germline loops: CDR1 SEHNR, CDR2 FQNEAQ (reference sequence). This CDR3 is CASSNGAGEWADTQYF. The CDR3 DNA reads TGTGCCAGCAGCAATGGGGCGGGAGAGTGGGCAGATACGCAGTATTTT.

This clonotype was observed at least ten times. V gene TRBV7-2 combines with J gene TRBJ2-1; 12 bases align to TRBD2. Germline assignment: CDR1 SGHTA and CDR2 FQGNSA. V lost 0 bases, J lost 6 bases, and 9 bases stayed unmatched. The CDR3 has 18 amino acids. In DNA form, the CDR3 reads TGTGCCAGCAGCTTAGCGCGAGCTAGCGGGGGGGCGGGCAATGAGCAGTTCTTC. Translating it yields CASSLARASGGAGNEQFF.

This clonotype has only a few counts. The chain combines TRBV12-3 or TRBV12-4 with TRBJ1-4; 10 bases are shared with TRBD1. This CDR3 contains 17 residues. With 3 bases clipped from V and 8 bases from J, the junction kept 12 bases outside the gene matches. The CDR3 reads CASSFLGQGRTREKLFF. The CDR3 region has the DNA TGTGCCAGCAGTTTCCTGGGACAGGGGCGGACGAGGGAAAAACTGTTTTTT.

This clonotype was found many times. The CDR3, as DNA: TGCGCCAGCAGCTCACTAGCGGGGGACACCGGGGAGCTGTTTTTT. Its protein product is CASSSLAGDTGELFF. The J gene is TRBJ2-2, the V gene TRBV5-1; 11 bases line up with TRBD2. The CDR3 has 15 amino acids. After removal of 3 bases from V and 3 bases from J, the junction contained 1 base not matched to a gene. The V gene's germline CDR1 is SGHRS and CDR2 YFSETQ.

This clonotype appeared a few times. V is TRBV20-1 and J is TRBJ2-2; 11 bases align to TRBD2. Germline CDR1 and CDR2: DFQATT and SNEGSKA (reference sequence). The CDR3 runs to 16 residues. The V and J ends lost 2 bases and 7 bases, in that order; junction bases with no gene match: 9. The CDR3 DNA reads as TGCAGTGCTAGACCGACTAGCGGGGTTGGTATCGGGGAGCTGTTTTTT. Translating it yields CSARPTSGVGIGELFF.

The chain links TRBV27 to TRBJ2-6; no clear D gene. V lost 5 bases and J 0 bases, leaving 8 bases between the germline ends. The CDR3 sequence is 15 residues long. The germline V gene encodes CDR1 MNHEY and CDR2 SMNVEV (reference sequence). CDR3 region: CASSATHSGANVLTF. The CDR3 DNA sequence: TGTGCCAGCAGTGCGACACACTCTGGGGCCAACGTCCTGACTTTC. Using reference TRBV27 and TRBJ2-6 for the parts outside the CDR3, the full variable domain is EAQVTQNPRYLITVTGKKLTVTCSQNMNHEYMSWYRQDPGLGLRQIYYSMNVEVTDKGDVPEGYKVSRKEKRNFPLILESPSPNQTSLYFCASSATHSGANVLTFGAGSRLTVL.

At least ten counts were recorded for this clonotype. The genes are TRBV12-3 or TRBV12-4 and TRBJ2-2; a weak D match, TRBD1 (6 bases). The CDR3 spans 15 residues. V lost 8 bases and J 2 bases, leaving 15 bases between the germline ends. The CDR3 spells CASGLLQGNTGELFF. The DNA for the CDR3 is TGTGCCAGCGGGCTTCTACAGGGAAACACCGGGGAGCTGTTTTTT.

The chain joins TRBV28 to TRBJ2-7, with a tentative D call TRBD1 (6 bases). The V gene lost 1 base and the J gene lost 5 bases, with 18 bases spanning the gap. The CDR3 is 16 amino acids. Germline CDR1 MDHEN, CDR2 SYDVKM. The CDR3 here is CASSLLGHWGENEQYV. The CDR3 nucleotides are TGTGCCAGCAGTTTATTGGGACATTGGGGAGAGAACGAGCAGTACGTC.

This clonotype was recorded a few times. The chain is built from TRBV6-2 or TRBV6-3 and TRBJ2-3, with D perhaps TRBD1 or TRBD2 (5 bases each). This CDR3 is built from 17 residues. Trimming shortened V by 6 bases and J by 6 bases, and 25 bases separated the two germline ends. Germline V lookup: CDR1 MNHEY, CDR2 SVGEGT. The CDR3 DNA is TGTGCCAGCAGGGGGTGGATCGTCGAGGGGCCCCGGGATACGCAGTATTTT. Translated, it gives CASRGWIVEGPRDTQYF.

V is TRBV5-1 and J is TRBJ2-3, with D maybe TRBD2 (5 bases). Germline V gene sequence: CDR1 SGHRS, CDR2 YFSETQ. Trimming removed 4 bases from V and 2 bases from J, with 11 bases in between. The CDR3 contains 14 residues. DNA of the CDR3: TGCGCCAGCAGCCCCGAGCGGCCCACAGATACGCAGTATTTT. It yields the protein CASSPERPTDTQYF.

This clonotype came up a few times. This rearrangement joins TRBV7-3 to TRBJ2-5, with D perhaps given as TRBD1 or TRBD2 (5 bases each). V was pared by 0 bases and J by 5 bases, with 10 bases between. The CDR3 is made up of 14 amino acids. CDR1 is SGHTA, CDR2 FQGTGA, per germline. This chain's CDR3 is CASSLTGTGETQYF. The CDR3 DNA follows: TGTGCCAGCAGCTTAACGGGGACCGGCGAGACCCAGTACTTC. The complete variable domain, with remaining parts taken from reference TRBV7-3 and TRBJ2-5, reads GAGVSQTPSNKVTEKGKYVELRCDPISGHTALYWYRQSLGQGPEFLIYFQGTGAADDSGLPNDRFFAVRPEGSVSTLKIQRTERGDSAVYLCASSLTGTGETQYFGPGTRLLVL.

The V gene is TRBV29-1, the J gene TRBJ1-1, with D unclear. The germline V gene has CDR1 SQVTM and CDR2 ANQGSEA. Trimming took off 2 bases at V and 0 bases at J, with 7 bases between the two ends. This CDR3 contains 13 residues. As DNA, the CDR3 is TGCAGCGTTGAAAAGTCGATGAACACTGAAGCTTTCTTT. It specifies CSVEKSMNTEAFF.

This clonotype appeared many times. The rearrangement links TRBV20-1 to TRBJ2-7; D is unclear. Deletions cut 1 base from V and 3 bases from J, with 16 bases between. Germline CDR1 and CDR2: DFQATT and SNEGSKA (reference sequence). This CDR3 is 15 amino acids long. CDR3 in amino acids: CSARAPWGKGYEQYF. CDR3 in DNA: TGCAGTGCTAGAGCGCCTTGGGGAAAGGGCTACGAGCAGTACTTC.

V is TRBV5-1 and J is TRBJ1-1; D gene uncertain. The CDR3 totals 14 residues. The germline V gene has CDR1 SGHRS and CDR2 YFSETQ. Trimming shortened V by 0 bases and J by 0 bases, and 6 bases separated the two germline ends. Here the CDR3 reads CASSLVAVNTEAFF. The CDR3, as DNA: TGCGCCAGCAGCTTGGTTGCAGTGAACACTGAAGCTTTCTTT.

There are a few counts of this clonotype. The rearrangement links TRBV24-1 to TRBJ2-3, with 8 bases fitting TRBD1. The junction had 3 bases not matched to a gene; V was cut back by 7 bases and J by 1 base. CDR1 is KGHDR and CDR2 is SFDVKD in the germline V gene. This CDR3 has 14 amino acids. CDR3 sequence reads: CATSPGQGTDTQYF. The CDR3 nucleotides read TGTGCCACCAGCCCGGGACAGGGCACAGATACGCAGTATTTT.

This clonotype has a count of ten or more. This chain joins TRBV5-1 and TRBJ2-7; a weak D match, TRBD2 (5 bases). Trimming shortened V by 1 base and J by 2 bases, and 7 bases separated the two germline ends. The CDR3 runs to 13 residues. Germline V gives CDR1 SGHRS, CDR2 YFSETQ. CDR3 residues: CASSLTSTYEQYF. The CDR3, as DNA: TGCGCCAGCAGCTTGACTAGTACCTACGAGCAGTACTTC.

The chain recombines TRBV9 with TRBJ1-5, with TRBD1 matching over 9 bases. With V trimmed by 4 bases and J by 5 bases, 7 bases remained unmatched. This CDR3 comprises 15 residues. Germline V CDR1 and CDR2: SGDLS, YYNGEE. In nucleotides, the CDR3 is TGTGCCAGCAGCTTCTCCGGGACAGGGTATCAGCCCCAGCATTTT. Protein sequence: CASSFSGTGYQPQHF.

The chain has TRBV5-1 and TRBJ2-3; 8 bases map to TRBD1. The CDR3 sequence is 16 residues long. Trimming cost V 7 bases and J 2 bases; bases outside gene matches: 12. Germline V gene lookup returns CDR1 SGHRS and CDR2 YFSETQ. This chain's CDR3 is CASQIQGASYTDTQYF. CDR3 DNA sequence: TGCGCCAGCCAGATCCAGGGGGCCTCATACACAGATACGCAGTATTTT.